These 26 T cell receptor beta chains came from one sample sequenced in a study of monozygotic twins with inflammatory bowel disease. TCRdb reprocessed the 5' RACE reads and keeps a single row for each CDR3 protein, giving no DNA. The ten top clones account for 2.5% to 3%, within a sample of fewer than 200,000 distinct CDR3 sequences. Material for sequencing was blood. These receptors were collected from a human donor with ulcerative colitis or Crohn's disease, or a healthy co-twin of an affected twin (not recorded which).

The chain's CDR3 is CASSVQVGDTEAFF. This chain joins TRBV5-1 and TRBJ1-1; TCRdb selects TRBD1, and the lack of DNA leaves this call unchecked. The CDR3 length is 14 residues. CDR1 and CDR2 from the germline V gene are SGHRS and YFSETQ.

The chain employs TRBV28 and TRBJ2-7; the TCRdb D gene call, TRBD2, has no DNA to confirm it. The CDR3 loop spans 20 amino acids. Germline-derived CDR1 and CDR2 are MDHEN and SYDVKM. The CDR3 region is CASSLRWTSGRRHESYEQYF.

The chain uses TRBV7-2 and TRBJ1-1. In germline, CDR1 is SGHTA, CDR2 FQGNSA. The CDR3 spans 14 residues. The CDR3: CASSFALWNTEAFF.

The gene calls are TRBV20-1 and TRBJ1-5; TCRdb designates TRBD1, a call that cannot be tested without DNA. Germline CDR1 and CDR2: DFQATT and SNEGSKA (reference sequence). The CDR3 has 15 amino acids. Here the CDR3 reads CSAAGQIFSNQPQHF.

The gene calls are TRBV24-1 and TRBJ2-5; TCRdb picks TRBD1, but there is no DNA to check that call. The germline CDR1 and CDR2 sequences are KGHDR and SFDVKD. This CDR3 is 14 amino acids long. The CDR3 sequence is CATMGQGAQETQYF.

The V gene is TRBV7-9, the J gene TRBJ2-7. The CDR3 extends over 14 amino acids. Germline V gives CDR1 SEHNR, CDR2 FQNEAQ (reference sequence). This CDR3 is CASSLWTGPYEQYF.

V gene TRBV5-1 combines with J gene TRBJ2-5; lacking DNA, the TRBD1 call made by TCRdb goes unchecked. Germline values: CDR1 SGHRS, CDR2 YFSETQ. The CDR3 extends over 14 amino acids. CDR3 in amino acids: CASSLVRGQETQYF.

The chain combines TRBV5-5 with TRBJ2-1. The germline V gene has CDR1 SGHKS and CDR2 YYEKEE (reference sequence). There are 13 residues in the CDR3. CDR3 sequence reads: CASSSDQNNEQFF.

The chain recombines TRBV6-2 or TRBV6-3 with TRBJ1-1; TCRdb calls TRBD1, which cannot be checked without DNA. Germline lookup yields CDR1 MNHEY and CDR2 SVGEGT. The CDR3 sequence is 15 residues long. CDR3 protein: CASSTPQGGRTEAFF.

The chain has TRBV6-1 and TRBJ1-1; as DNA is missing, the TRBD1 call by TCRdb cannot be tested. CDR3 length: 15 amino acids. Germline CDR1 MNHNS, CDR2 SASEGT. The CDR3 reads CASSELGQGSTEAFF.

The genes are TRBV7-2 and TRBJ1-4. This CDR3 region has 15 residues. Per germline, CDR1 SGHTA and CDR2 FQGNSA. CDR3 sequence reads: CASSLVRPANEKLFF.

CDR3 sequence reads: CASSSSSGGPDTQYF. The chain has TRBV7-8 and TRBJ2-3; TCRdb's assignment of TRBD2 cannot be checked, as there is no DNA. The CDR3 extends over 15 amino acids. Germline lookup yields CDR1 SGHVS and CDR2 FQNEAQ.

This CDR3 is CASSFGGPYNEQFF. The rearrangement joins TRBV27 to TRBJ2-1. CDR3 size: 14 residues. Germline assignment: CDR1 MNHEY and CDR2 SMNVEV (reference sequence).

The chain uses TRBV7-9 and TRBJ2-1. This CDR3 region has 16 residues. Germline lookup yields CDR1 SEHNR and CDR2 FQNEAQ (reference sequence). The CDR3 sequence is CASSLGGIMVVNEQFF.

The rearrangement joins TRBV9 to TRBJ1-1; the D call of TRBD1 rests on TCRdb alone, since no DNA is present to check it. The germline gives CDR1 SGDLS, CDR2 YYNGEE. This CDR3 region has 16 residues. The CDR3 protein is CASSVVPGTGTAEAFF.

CDR3 sequence: CSAGTSNTGELFF. V and J are TRBV20-1 and TRBJ2-2; TCRdb gives TRBD2 as the D gene, but with no DNA this cannot be confirmed. The germline gives CDR1 DFQATT, CDR2 SNEGSKA (reference sequence). This CDR3 has 13 residues.

This CDR3 is CASSGGQGVVTEAFF. The rearrangement links TRBV5-1 to TRBJ1-1; TCRdb outputs TRBD1, but without DNA this stays unchecked. The CDR3 totals 15 residues. Germline CDR1 is SGHRS and CDR2 is YFSETQ.

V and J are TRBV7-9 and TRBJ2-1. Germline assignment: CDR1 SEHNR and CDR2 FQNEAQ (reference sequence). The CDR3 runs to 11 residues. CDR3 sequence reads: CANARYNEQFF.

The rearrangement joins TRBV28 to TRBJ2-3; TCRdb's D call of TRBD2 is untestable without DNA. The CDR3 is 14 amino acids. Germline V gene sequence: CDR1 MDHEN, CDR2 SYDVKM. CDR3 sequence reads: CASTLADSTDTQYF.

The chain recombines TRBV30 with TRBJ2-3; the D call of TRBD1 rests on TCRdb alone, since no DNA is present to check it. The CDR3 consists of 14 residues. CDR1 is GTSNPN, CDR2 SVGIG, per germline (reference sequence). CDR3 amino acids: CAWSSHRGWNTQYF.

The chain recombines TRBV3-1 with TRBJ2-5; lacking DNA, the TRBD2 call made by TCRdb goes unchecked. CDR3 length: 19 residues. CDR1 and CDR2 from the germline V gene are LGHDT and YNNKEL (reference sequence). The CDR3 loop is CASSQDSVAGGGMLETQYF.

CDR3: CASSLDGTHGHEETQYF. The rearrangement uses TRBV5-1 and TRBJ2-5; TCRdb outputs TRBD1, but without DNA this stays unchecked. This CDR3 has 17 amino acids. Germline CDR1 SGHRS, CDR2 YFSETQ.

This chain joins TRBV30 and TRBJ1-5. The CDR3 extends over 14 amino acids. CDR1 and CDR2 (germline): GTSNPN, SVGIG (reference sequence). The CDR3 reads CAWSVLGRGQPQHF.

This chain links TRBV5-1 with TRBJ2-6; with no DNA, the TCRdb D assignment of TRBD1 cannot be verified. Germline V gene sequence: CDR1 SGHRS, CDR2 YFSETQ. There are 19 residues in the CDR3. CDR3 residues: CASRLSMPGQGSGANVLTF.

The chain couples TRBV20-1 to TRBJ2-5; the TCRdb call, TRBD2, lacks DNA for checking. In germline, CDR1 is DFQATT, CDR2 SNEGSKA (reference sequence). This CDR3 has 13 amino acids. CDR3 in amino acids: CSAAGLRSETQYF.

CDR3 sequence: CASGDTLNEQYF. The chain is built from TRBV7-2 and TRBJ2-7; TCRdb outputs TRBD1, but without DNA this stays unchecked. Germline CDR1 SGHTA, CDR2 FQGNSA. This CDR3 is 12 amino acids long. The full variable domain, its missing parts supplied by reference TRBV7-2 and TRBJ2-7, is GAGVSQSPSNKVTEKGKDVELRCDPISGHTALYWYRQSLGQGLEFLIYFQGNSAPDKSGLPSDRFSAERTGGSVSTLTIQRTQQEDSAVYLCASGDTLNEQYFGPGTRLTVT.